The text below deals with one T cell receptor beta chain. This CDR3 has 14 amino acids. Germline CDR1 and CDR2: SGHVS and FQNEAQ. Trimming removed 5 bases at V and 9 bases at J, with 17 bases between. This entry belongs to a study of blood T cell repertoires in COVID-19. Libraries were prepared by immunoSEQ multiplex PCR; TCRdb keeps only in-frame clonotypes and omits some of them. The sample lists about 350,000 clones, more than 70% occurring once. The J gene is TRBJ2-1, the V gene TRBV7-8; D is possibly TRBD2 (6 bases). The source of this sequence is a young woman who had been exposed to COVID-19. Source material: PBMCs or T cells enriched from blood (not recorded which). Written as DNA, the CDR3 is TGTGCCAGCAGCGGACCACTAGCTTCAGGTGAGCAGTTCTTC. As protein: CASSGPLASGEQFF.